A selection of T cell receptor beta chains follows, all from one sample in a study of graft-versus-host responses after intestinal transplantation. Only in-frame clones appear in the TCRdb table, and some are missing; sequencing was by immunoSEQ multiplex PCR. The data contain tens of thousands of clones, approximately 95% of them singletons. The antigens for these receptors are not known. Sequenced material: unstimulated CD8+ T cells sorted from spleen or lymph node cells, taken before intestinal transplant. These receptors came from a human donor who received an intestinal transplant. The CDR3 runs from the conserved cysteine through the conserved F or W. The D gene is left open where the match is weak. Size tells how often a clone was seen (once, few, many) or the class of an expanded clone, and some rows leave it out.

v_gene	abundance	len	j_gene	d_gene	CDR3nt	CDR3aa
TRBV29-1	.	12	TRBJ2-1	.	TGCAGCGCCCGGGGTTTAAACAATGAGCAGTTCTTC	CSARGLNNEQFF
TRBV29-1	.	19	TRBJ1-5	TRBD1	TGCAGCGTTTCGGGGACAGCTCTAGACCCCCCTAATAGCAATCAGCCCCAGCATTTT	CSVSGTALDPPNSNQPQHF
TRBV30	.	14	TRBJ2-5	TRBD2	TGTGCCTGCTGTGGACTAGCGTACCAAGAGACCCAGTACTTC	CACCGLAYQETQYF
TRBV7-9	.	17	TRBJ2-1	TRBD1	TGTGCCAGCAGCTTAGTCGACGGGACAGGGCTATACAATGAGCAGTTCTTC	CASSLVDGTGLYNEQFF
TRBV4-2	.	15	TRBJ2-3	.	TGTGCCAGCAGCCAAGAATCCAGGGATGCAGATACGCAGTATTTT	CASSQESRDADTQYF
TRBV25-1	.	15	TRBJ2-3	.	TGTGCCAGCAGTGAAGAGAACGGGAGAACAGATACGCAGTATTTT	CASSEENGRTDTQYF
TRBV27	.	18	TRBJ2-1	.	TGTGCCAGCAGTTCCACCCGATGGACAGTCAACTCCTACAATGAGCAGTTCTTC	CASSSTRWTVNSYNEQFF
TRBV27	.	17	TRBJ1-6	TRBD1	TGTGCCAGCAGCCCGACAGGGCTTAGCTCCTATAATTCACCCCTCCACTTT	CASSPTGLSSYNSPLHF
TRBV4-3	.	16	TRBJ2-1	TRBD2	TGCGCCAGCAGCCAAGGGGAGACTAGCGGGGTAGGAGAGCAGTTCTTC	CASSQGETSGVGEQFF
TRBV7-3	.	14	TRBJ2-7	TRBD1	TGTGCCAGCAGCCCAGGACAGGGAGCCTACGAGCAGTACTTC	CASSPGQGAYEQYF
TRBV27	.	13	TRBJ2-7	.	TGTGCCAGCAGTTTATACAGCTCCTACGAGCAGTACTTC	CASSLYSSYEQYF
TRBV9	.	15	TRBJ2-7	.	TGTGCCAGCAGCGTGGGTCGGGGAGGAACAAACGAGCAGTACTTC	CASSVGRGGTNEQYF
TRBV2	.	15	TRBJ2-5	.	TGTGCCAGCAGTTACGGGGTTGGGCAGGAAGAGACCCAGTACTTC	CASSYGVGQEETQYF
TRBV2	.	15	TRBJ2-7	TRBD1	TGTGCCAGCAGTGAATGGGGGACAGGCCGGTACGGGCAGTACTTC	CASSEWGTGRYGQYF
TRBV4-1	.	17	TRBJ2-7	.	TGCGCCAGCAGCCCGAGCCCAATCTCGTCCTTAAGCCACGAGCAGTACTTC	CASSPSPISSLSHEQYF
TRBV27	.	15	TRBJ1-1	.	TGTGCCAGCAGTACCATCCTGGGGACACCAGGTGTAGCTTTCTTT	CASSTILGTPGVAFF
TRBV6-5	once	14	TRBJ1-5	.	TGTGCCAGCAGCCCCGGGGTTGGGTATCAGCCCCAGCATTTT	CASSPGVGYQPQHF
TRBV5-6	.	15	TRBJ2-3	.	TGTGCCAGCAAGGACATCGGTCGGTATGGAGATACGCAGTATTTT	CASKDIGRYGDTQYF
TRBV5-6	.	15	TRBJ1-2	.	TGTGCCAGCAGCTTGGCGTCAGGGGTGGACTATGGCTACACCTTC	CASSLASGVDYGYTF
TRBV19	.	13	TRBJ1-5	.	TGTGCCAGTAGTCAACAGGGCCCTCAGCCCCAGCATTTT	CASSQQGPQPQHF
TRBV7-9	.	14	TRBJ1-3	.	TGTGCCAGCAGCTCATCAGACTCTGGAAACACCATATATTTT	CASSSSDSGNTIYF
TRBV7-8	.	16	TRBJ2-7	TRBD2	TGTGCCAGCAGCTTAGTGTCGCTAGCGGGAGTGCACGAGCAGTACTTC	CASSLVSLAGVHEQYF
TRBV30	.	14	TRBJ1-2	.	TGTGCCTGGAGCGTTGAAGGGGCTAACTATGGCTACACCTTC	CAWSVEGANYGYTF
TRBV4-1	.	16	TRBJ2-4	TRBD2	TGCGCCAGCAGCCAAGGACTAGCTTCGGCCAAAAACATTCAGTACTTC	CASSQGLASAKNIQYF
TRBV20-1	.	11	TRBJ2-1	.	TGCAGTGCTAGAGATACTGATGAGCAGTTCTTC	CSARDTDEQFF